These 18 T cell receptor beta chains originate from one sample sequenced in a study of OX40 agonist ivuxolimab in advanced cancers. Repertoires were generated with immunoSEQ multiplex PCR, while TCRdb's copy carries only in-frame clones and drops some. Of around 75,000 clones listed, about nine tenths are singletons. Here the sequenced sample was CD4+ or CD8+ T cells sorted from blood, taken in a trial of the OX40 agonist ivuxolimab. Every receptor here comes from an adult with an advanced solid tumor such as melanoma, head and neck, liver or kidney cancer.

This clone was counted once. This chain links TRBV28 with TRBJ1-1, with 8 nucleotides matching TRBD1. After removal of 0 bases from V and 4 bases from J, the junction contained 10 bases not matched to a gene. CDR1 MDHEN and CDR2 SYDVKM come from the germline V gene. This CDR3 region has 17 residues. CDR3 loop: CASSLWGPDRVGTEAFF. CDR3 coding DNA: TGTGCCAGCAGTTTATGGGGTCCGGACAGGGTGGGCACTGAAGCTTTCTTT.

The chain is built from TRBV28 and TRBJ2-3, with 8 bases that match TRBD2. Trimming at V came to 6 bases and at J to 1 base, leaving 6 bases not matched to a gene. The CDR3 runs 15 residues. CDR1 MDHEN and CDR2 SYDVKM come from the germline V gene. CDR3 sequence reads: CASSGYGRGTDTQYF. The CDR3 region has the DNA TGTGCCAGCAGCGGTTACGGGAGGGGCACAGATACGCAGTATTTT.

The DNA of the CDR3 is TGTGCCAGCAGTTACGGGGCCCTCGGACGGAGGGAGCAGTACTTC. The encoded protein is CASSYGALGRREQYF. The chain has TRBV6-5 and TRBJ2-7; D tentatively reads TRBD1 or TRBD2 (5 bases each). This CDR3 region has 15 residues. Trimming pared 2 bases from V and 7 bases from J, leaving 18 bases between. The germline gives CDR1 MNHEY, CDR2 SVGAGI.

V gene TRBV27 combines with J gene TRBJ1-2; 7 nucleotides match TRBD1. The CDR3 extends over 13 amino acids. Germline values: CDR1 MNHEY, CDR2 SMNVEV (reference sequence). J was trimmed by 8 bases and V by 6 bases; bases with no gene match: 9. The CDR3 DNA reads TGTGCCAGCAGCCCCAAGGGGGCTGGGGGCTACACCTTC. Amino acid sequence: CASSPKGAGGYTF.

This rearrangement joins TRBV5-4 to TRBJ2-1, with 8 positions matching TRBD1. The CDR3 has 15 residues. The V and J ends lost 4 bases and 5 bases, in that order; junction bases with no gene match: 8. CDR1 and CDR2 (germline): SGHNT, YYREEE (reference sequence). CDR3 amino acids: CASSDGQGGNNEQFF. In nucleotides, the CDR3 is TGTGCCAGCAGCGACGGACAGGGTGGGAACAATGAGCAGTTCTTC.

Points on this clone: Other nucleotide sequences from this sample produce the same CDR3. J is TRBJ1-3 and V is TRBV6-5; D gene ambiguous. The CDR3 is 15 amino acids. Germline CDR1 is MNHEY and CDR2 is SVGAGI. Trimming took 0 bases from V and 4 from J, leaving 10 bases between them. As DNA, the CDR3 is TGTGCCAGCAGTTACTCGCAGCGGTCGGGAAACACCATATATTTT. Its translation is CASSYSQRSGNTIYF.

This chain joins TRBV5-1 and TRBJ2-5, with D perhaps TRBD2 (6 bases). The ends were cut back, 0 bases at V and 4 bases at J, with 7 bases in the middle. The CDR3 contains 13 residues. Germline V gives CDR1 SGHRS, CDR2 YFSETQ. This CDR3 reads CASSLVGGETQYF. The DNA for the CDR3 is TGCGCCAGCAGCTTGGTGGGGGGAGAGACCCAGTACTTC.

The rearrangement links TRBV5-1 to TRBJ1-2; D perhaps matches TRBD1 (5 bases). Between the trimmed V and J ends, which lost 4 bases and 3 bases, there was a span of 13 bases. From germline, CDR1 is SGHRS and CDR2 YFSETQ. The CDR3 has 14 amino acids. The CDR3 loop reads CASSRGDADYGYTF. In DNA form, the CDR3 reads TGCGCCAGCAGCCGGGGGGATGCCGACTATGGCTACACCTTC.

This chain uses TRBV5-1 with TRBJ2-1, with a weak D call TRBD1 (6 bases). From germline, CDR1 is SGHRS and CDR2 YFSETQ. Trimming stripped 4 bases from V and 9 bases from J, with 20 bases between. CDR3 length equals 15 residues. The CDR3 spells CASSPGQGLLVEQFF. DNA for the CDR3: TGCGCCAGCAGCCCGGGGCAGGGGCTATTGGTTGAGCAGTTCTTC. The full variable domain, its missing parts supplied by reference TRBV5-1 and TRBJ2-1, is KAGVTQTPRYLIKTRGQQVTLSCSPISGHRSVSWYQQTPGQGLQFLFEYFSETQRNKGNFPGRFSGRQFSNSRSEMNVSTLELGDSALYLCASSPGQGLLVEQFFGPGTRLTVL.

V usage is TRBV4-1 and J usage is TRBJ1-1; 7 bases map to TRBD1. In germline, CDR1 is MGHRA, CDR2 YSYEKL. The CDR3 extends over 15 amino acids. Germline trimming cut 5 bases from V and 7 bases from J; bases unmatched to any gene: 13. This CDR3 is CASSKTGTVSDEAFF. CDR3 bases: TGCGCCAGCAGCAAGACAGGGACGGTTTCTGATGAAGCTTTCTTT.

This sequence joins TRBV19 and TRBJ2-1; D could derive from TRBD1 or TRBD2 (6 bases each). The CDR3 loop spans 19 amino acids. CDR1 LNHDA and CDR2 SQIVND come from the germline V gene (reference sequence). Trimming shortened V by 2 bases and J by 4 bases, and 24 bases separated the two germline ends. CDR3 loop: CASSIRGLMAGGVYNEQFF. The CDR3 nucleotides are TGTGCCAGTAGTATACGGGGCCTAATGGCCGGGGGCGTTTACAATGAGCAGTTCTTC.

This clone is a singleton in its sample. The CDR3: CASSPMMGLAGAYNEQFF. The CDR3 region has the DNA TGTGCCAGCTCACCGATGATGGGACTAGCGGGAGCGTACAATGAGCAGTTCTTC. This chain joins TRBV18 and TRBJ2-1; 14 bases agree with TRBD2. Looked up from germline, CDR1 is KGHSH and CDR2 is LQKENI. The CDR3 totals 18 residues. V dropped 3 bases and J dropped 4; count of bases not matched to a gene: 8. Full variable domain (missing parts from reference TRBV18 and TRBJ2-1): NAGVMQNPRHLVRRRGQEARLRCSPMKGHSHVYWYRQLPEEGLKFMVYLQKENIIDESGMPKERFSAEFPKEGPSILRIQQVVRGDSAAYFCASSPMMGLAGAYNEQFFGPGTRLTVL.

The chain has TRBV11-2 and TRBJ1-2; D gene ambiguous. Trimming took 1 base from V and 2 from J, leaving 5 bases between them. Germline loops: CDR1 SGHAT, CDR2 FQNNGV. CDR3 length: 13 residues. The CDR3 sequence is CASSLGTNYGYTF. As DNA, the CDR3 is TGTGCCAGCAGCTTAGGCACAAACTATGGCTACACCTTC.

This clone occurred once. This rearrangement joins TRBV27 to TRBJ2-5, with 8 positions matching TRBD2. Germline V gives CDR1 MNHEY, CDR2 SMNVEV (reference sequence). The CDR3 covers 15 residues. V lost 7 bases to trimming and J lost 3 bases; unmatched junction nucleotides: 10. The CDR3 spells CASIASGGLEETQYF. The CDR3 nucleotides are TGTGCCAGCATTGCGTCGGGAGGGTTGGAAGAGACCCAGTACTTC.

The chain uses TRBV5-1 and TRBJ2-5; maybe TRBD1 (6 bases). Between the trimmed V and J ends, which lost 5 bases and 5 bases, there was a span of 16 bases. Per the germline V gene, CDR1 is SGHRS and CDR2 is YFSETQ. The CDR3 extends over 14 amino acids. CDR3 coding DNA: TGCGCCAGCAGGCCTACATCAGGGGTTGAGACCCAGTACTTC. Amino acid sequence: CASRPTSGVETQYF.

This clone occurred once. This chain uses TRBV2 with TRBJ2-7, with 13 bases matching TRBD2. V lost 5 bases to trimming and J lost 3 bases; unmatched junction nucleotides: 4. The CDR3 is 15 amino acids. CDR1 and CDR2 from the germline V gene are SNHLY and FYNNEI. CDR3 DNA: TGTGCCAGCAGTTTACTAGCGGGGGGGCACTACGAGCAGTACTTC. This translates into CASSLLAGGHYEQYF.

The V call is TRBV6-1, the J call TRBJ1-4, with 8 bases identical to TRBD1. The V gene end was trimmed by 3 bases and the J gene end by 4 bases; junction bases not matched to a gene: 4. CDR1 is MNHNS and CDR2 is SASEGT in the germline V gene. This CDR3 is built from 15 residues. The CDR3 spells CASSDGQGLNEKLFF. CDR3 nucleotides: TGTGCCAGCAGTGACGGACAGGGACTTAATGAAAAACTGTTTTTT.

This chain joins TRBV28 and TRBJ1-2; no firm D call. The germline V gene has CDR1 MDHEN and CDR2 SYDVKM. Trimming removed 7 bases from V and 2 bases from J, with 11 bases in between. CDR3 length equals 13 residues. The CDR3 loop reads CASNHEQNYGYTF. As DNA, the CDR3 is TGTGCCAGCAACCACGAGCAGAACTATGGCTACACCTTC.